This T cell receptor beta chain was identified in a study of Ad26.COV2.S vaccination and SARS-CoV-2 variants. Treatment given: around 19 received Ad26.COV2.S at low or high dose, single or two shots; about 5 received placebo; per-sample allocation not given. Collection of samples fell on day 63 after the first vaccine or placebo injection. Assay: immunoSEQ multiplex PCR; the TCRdb copy retains only in-frame clones and omits some. The sample carries over 350,000 clones, 70% to 90% recorded once. Comment on this clone: At one end the junction does not follow the germline gene, possibly because of a read error.

This CDR3 region has 18 residues. The germline V gene has CDR1 SGHAT and CDR2 FQNNGV. The sample was peripheral blood, taken in a trial of Ad26.COV2.S vaccine versus placebo. This chain joins TRBV11-2 and TRBJ1-2; no clear D. The sequence was collected from a person aged 18-60 years who received the Ad26.COV2.S COVID-19 vaccine or a placebo. The CDR3 loop reads CANSYTAYAPQSPYGYTF. DNA for the CDR3: TGTGCCAACAGCTATACAGCTTACGCCCCACAATCCCCCTATGGCTACACCTTC.